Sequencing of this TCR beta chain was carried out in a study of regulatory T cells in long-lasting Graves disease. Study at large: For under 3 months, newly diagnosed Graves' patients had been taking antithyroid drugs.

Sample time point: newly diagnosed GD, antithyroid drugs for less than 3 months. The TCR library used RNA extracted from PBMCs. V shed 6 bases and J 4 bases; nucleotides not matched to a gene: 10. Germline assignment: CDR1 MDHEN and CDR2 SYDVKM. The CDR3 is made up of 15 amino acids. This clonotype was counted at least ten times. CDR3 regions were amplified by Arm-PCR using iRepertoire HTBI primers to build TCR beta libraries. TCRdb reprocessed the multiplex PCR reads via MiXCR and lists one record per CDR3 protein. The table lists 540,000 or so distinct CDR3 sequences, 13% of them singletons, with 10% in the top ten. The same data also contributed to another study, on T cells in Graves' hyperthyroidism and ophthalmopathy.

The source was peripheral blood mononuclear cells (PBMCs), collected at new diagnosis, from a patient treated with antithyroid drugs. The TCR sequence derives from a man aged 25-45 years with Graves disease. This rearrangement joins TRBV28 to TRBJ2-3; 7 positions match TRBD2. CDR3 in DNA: TGTGCCAGCAGCGGGGCGGGAGCCCCCCCAGATACGCAGTATTTT. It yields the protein CASSGAGAPPDTQYF.